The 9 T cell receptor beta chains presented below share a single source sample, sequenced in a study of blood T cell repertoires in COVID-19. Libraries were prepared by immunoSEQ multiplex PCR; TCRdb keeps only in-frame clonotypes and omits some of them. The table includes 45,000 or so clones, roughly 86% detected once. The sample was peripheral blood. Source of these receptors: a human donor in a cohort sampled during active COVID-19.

Here the CDR3 reads CASSQQGARQGGLFF. The CDR3 DNA sequence: TGTGCCAGCAGTCAACAGGGGGCGAGACAGGGAGGGCTGTTTTTT. V and J are TRBV28 and TRBJ2-2; TRBD1 matches 9 bases. This CDR3 is 15 amino acids long. Germline V gene sequence: CDR1 MDHEN, CDR2 SYDVKM. V was clipped by 5 bases and J by 13 bases; unmatched bases: 14.

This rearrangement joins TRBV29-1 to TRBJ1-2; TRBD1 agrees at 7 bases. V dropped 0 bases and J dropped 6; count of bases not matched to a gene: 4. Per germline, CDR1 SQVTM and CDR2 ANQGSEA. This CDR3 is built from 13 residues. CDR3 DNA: TGCAGCGTTGAAGATCACAGGGGCAATGGCTACACCTTC. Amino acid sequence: CSVEDHRGNGYTF.

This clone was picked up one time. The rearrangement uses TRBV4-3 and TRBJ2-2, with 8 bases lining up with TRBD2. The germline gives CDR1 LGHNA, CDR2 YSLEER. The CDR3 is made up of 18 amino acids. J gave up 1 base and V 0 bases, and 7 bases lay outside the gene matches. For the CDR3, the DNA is TGCGCCAGCAGCCAAGAAACGCGGGGGGTCCGGAACACCGGGGAGCTGTTTTTT. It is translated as CASSQETRGVRNTGELFF.

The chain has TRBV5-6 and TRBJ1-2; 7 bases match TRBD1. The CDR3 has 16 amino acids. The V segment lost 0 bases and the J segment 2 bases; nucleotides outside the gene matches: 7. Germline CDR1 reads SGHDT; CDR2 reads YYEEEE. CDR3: CASSLVWTGTNYGYTF. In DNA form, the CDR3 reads TGTGCCAGCAGCTTGGTATGGACAGGCACCAACTATGGCTACACCTTC.

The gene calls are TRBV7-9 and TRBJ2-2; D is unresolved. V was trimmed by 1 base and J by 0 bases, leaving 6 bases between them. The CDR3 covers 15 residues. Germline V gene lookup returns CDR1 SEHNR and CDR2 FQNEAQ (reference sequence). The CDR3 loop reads CASSLVTANTGELFF. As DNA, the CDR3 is TGTGCCAGCAGCTTAGTCACAGCGAACACCGGGGAGCTGTTTTTT.

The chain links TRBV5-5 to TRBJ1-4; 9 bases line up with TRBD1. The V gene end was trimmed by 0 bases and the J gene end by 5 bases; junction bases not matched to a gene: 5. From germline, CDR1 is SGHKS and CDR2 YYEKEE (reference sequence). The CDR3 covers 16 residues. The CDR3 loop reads CASSLGETGGNEKLFF. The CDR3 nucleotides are TGTGCCAGCAGCTTGGGCGAGACAGGGGGGAATGAAAAACTGTTTTTT.

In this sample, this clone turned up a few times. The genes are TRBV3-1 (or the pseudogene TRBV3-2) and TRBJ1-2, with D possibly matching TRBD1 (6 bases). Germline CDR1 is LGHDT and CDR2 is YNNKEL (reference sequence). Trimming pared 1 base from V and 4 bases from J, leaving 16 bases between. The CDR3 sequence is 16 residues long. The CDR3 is CASSQGRTADGYGYTF. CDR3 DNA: TGTGCCAGCAGCCAAGGTCGGACAGCGGACGGCTATGGCTACACCTTC.

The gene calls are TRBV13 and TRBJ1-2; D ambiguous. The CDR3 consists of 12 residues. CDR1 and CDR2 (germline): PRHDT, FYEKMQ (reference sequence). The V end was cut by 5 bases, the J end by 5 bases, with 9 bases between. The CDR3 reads CASSPAGYGYTF. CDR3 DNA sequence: TGTGCCAGCAGCCCTGCGGGGTATGGCTACACCTTC.

In nucleotides, the CDR3 is TGTGCCAGTAGTCTCCGGGACACGAACACTGAAGCTTTCTTT. Amino acid sequence: CASSLRDTNTEAFF. The chain links TRBV19 to TRBJ1-1; possible D gene TRBD1, 6 bases. Germline V gives CDR1 LNHDA, CDR2 SQIVND (reference sequence). V shed 5 bases and J shed 1 base, with 11 bases lying between them. CDR3 length equals 14 residues.